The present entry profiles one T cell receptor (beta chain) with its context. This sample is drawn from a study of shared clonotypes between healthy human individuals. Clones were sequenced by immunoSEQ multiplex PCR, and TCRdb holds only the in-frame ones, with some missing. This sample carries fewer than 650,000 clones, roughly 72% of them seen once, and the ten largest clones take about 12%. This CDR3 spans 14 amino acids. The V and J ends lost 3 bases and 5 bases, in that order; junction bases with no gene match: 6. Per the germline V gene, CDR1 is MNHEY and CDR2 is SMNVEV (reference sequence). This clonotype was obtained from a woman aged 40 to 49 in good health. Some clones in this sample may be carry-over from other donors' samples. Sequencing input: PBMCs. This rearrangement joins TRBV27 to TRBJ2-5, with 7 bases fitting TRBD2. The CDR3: CASSFVQGGETQYF. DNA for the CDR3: TGTGCCAGCAGTTTCGTTCAGGGAGGGGAGACCCAGTACTTC.